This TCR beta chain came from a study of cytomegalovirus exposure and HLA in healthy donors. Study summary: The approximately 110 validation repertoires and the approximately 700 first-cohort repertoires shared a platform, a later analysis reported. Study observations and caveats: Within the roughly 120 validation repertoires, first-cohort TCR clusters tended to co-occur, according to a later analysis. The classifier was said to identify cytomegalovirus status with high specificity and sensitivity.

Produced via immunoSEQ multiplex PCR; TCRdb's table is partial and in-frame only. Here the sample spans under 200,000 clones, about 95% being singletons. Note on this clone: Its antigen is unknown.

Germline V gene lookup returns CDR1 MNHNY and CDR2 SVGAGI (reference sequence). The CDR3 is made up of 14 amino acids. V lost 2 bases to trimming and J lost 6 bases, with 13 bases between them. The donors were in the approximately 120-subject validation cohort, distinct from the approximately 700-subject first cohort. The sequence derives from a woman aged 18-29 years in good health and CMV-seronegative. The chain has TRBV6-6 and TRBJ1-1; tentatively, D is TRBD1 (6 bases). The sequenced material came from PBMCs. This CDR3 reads CASSYAQGFAEAFF. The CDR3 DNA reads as TGTGCCAGCAGTTACGCACAGGGATTCGCTGAAGCTTTCTTT.